This T cell receptor (beta chain) stems from a study of blood T cell repertoires in COVID-19. Overall study: COVID-19 samples, acute and convalescent, were from the United States, Italy and Spain. From T cells, B-cell-depleted T cells, or PBMCs came the material, which was cDNA or gDNA.

Per the study methods: Researchers report that nucleated cell counts were estimated from reference gene primer amplification. Sequencing used immunoSEQ multiplex PCR; TCRdb keeps in-frame clones, though not all of them. D and trimming were read from the DNA, whereas the V and J calls and clone size are those reported in that table. The table includes over 300,000 clones, 70% to 90% detected once. The germline V gene has CDR1 MNHEY and CDR2 SMNVEV (reference sequence). The CDR3 is made up of 13 amino acids. V was pared by 2 bases and J by 5 bases, with 9 bases between. Material for sequencing was PBMCs or T cells enriched from blood (not recorded which). The chain is built from TRBV27 and TRBJ2-5; a weak D match, TRBD2 (5 bases). The sequence was obtained from a man younger than 40 who had recovered from COVID-19. CDR3 protein: CASSLTIAETQYF. The CDR3, as DNA: TGTGCCAGCAGTTTAACGATAGCGGAGACCCAGTACTTC.